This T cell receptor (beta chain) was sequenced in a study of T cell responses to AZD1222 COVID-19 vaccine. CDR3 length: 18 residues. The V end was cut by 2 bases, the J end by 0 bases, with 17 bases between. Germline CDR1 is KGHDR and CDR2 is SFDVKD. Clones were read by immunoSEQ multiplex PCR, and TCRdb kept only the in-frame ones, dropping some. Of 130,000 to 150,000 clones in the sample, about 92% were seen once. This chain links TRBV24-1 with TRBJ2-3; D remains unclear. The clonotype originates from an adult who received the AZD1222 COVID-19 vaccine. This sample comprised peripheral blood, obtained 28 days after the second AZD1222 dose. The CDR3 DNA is TGTGCCACCAGTGATTCGGACGAAACCTCTTCTAGCACAGATACGCAGTATTTT. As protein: CATSDSDETSSSTDTQYF.